This TCR beta chain emerged from a study of cytomegalovirus exposure and HLA in healthy donors. Study outcomes and limitations: Analyzed later, association rates of TCRs varied across HLA loci, with DRB1 most and HLA-C fewest. Most CMV-associated TCR beta chains were later found to appear HLA-restricted.

13 Jbeta primers and 60 Vbeta primers were used for the PCR. Method: immunoSEQ multiplex PCR; TCRdb's copy keeps in-frame clones and lacks some. The table includes hundreds of thousands of clones, roughly 70% detected once. In regard to this clone: Its target is unknown.

The sequencing input was PBMCs. This clonotype was sampled from a woman aged 25 to 39 in good health and CMV-seronegative.

CDR3 nucleotides: TGTGCCACCAGCTCCCACCTAGCGGGAGGTACAGATACGCAGTATTTT. Translation: CATSSHLAGGTDTQYF. The rearrangement links TRBV15 to TRBJ2-3; the match to TRBD2 covers 11 bases. Germline lookup yields CDR1 LNHNV and CDR2 YYDKDF (reference sequence). The CDR3 extends over 16 amino acids. V was clipped by 5 bases and J by 3 bases; unmatched bases: 7.